The text below deals with one T cell receptor (beta chain). The data stem from a study of T cells in Graves' hyperthyroidism and ophthalmopathy. At the level of the study: Once the initial diagnosis was made, peripheral blood was obtained before any treatment.

There were TCR beta CDR3 regions amplified from RNA transcripts. When the TCR CDR3 underwent first-round RT-PCR, the HTBI primer set was used. TCRdb passed the multiplex PCR reads through MiXCR, listing each CDR3 protein once. The sample lists under 700,000 distinct CDR3 sequences; about a sixth were seen once. V gave up 2 bases and J gave up 7 bases; unmatched junction bases: 11. CDR3 size: 15 residues. Germline V gives CDR1 SGHRS, CDR2 YFSETQ. Across 18 months, stable Graves' hyperthyroidism was marked by no progression to ophthalmopathy. This sample holds PBMCs from roughly 10 ml fresh peripheral blood.

This receptor was taken from a woman under 30 with Graves' hyperthyroidism. J is TRBJ1-2 and V is TRBV5-1; TRBD1 matches 7 bases. The specimen sequenced was blood. In DNA form, the CDR3 reads TGCGCCAGCAGCTTCCTAGGGGGCGCGGGTTCTGGCTACACCTTC. This gives the protein CASSFLGGAGSGYTF.